The 8 T cell receptor beta chains reported below all come from one sample, sequenced in a study of T cell repertoires in cytomegalovirus infection. From the reads, TCRdb called clonotypes with MiXCR, one entry per CDR3 protein. Found here are more than 250,000 distinct CDR3 sequences, around 25% of them singletons; the top ten hold 10% to 15%. The antigens for these receptors are not known. The sample here was cultured PBMCs, taken from culture after CMV antigen stimulation. The receptors here all came from a human donor in good health (CMV status not recorded). Some clones in this sample may be carry-over from other donors' samples.

This clonotype was seen only a few times. The chain has TRBV7-6 and TRBJ2-7; D is perhaps TRBD1 (6 bases). Trimming took off 5 bases at V and 2 bases at J, with 16 bases between the two ends. Germline loops: CDR1 SGHVS, CDR2 FNYEAQ. This CDR3 is built from 15 residues. CDR3 nucleotides: TGTGCCAGCAGCCGGACAGCAGATTCCGCCTACGAGCAGTACTTC. It is translated as CASSRTADSAYEQYF.

The chain uses TRBV19 and TRBJ1-1; D is unresolved. The V end was cut by 7 bases, the J end by 0 bases, with 24 bases between. The CDR3 runs to 18 residues. Germline V lookup: CDR1 LNHDA, CDR2 SQIVND (reference sequence). CDR3: CASIPLGALDLLNTEAFF. CDR3 in DNA: TGTGCCAGTATCCCACTGGGCGCCTTGGATTTGCTGAACACTGAAGCTTTCTTT. Full variable domain (remainder filled in from reference TRBV19 and TRBJ1-1): DGGITQSPKYLFRKEGQNVTLSCEQNLNHDAMYWYRQDPGQGLRLIYYSQIVNDFQKGDIAEGYSVSREKKESFPLTVTSAQKNPTAFYLCASIPLGALDLLNTEAFFGQGTRLTVV.

The V gene is TRBV28, the J gene TRBJ2-3, with a tentative D call TRBD1 (6 bases). The CDR3 loop spans 15 amino acids. The germline V gene encodes CDR1 MDHEN and CDR2 SYDVKM. Trimming stripped 6 bases from V and 4 bases from J, with 17 bases between. The CDR3 nucleotides read TGTGCCAGCAGCCCTGGGGGCCCGCTTGCAGATACGCAGTATTTT. Translated, it gives CASSPGGPLADTQYF.

The sample holds a few counts of this clonotype. The rearrangement links TRBV10-3 to TRBJ2-3; 9 nucleotides align to TRBD2. Germline values: CDR1 ENHRY, CDR2 SYGVKD. With V trimmed by 10 bases and J by 1 base, 9 bases remained unmatched. The CDR3 sequence is 15 residues long. CDR3 coding DNA: TGTGCCACAGGTGGGAGGACTAGCGGCACAGATACGCAGTATTTT. Encoded protein: CATGGRTSGTDTQYF.

The chain is built from TRBV7-2 and TRBJ2-3, with TRBD1 as a possible D gene (6 bases). The CDR3 extends over 14 amino acids. CDR1 and CDR2 (germline): SGHTA, FQGNSA. V dropped 6 bases and J dropped 0 bases, with 10 bases sitting between them. The CDR3 is CASRPGVSTDTQYF. DNA for the CDR3: TGTGCCAGCAGACCAGGGGTTAGCACAGATACGCAGTATTTT.

V is TRBV12-3 or TRBV12-4 and J is TRBJ2-2; D not certain. Trimming removed 6 bases from V and 1 base from J, with 12 bases in between. This CDR3 contains 15 residues. The CDR3 DNA sequence: TGTGCCAGCAGCCCCCTTCCAGGGAACACCGGGGAGCTGTTTTTT. As protein: CASSPLPGNTGELFF.

This clonotype came up a few times. The chain carries TRBV9 and TRBJ2-1; possible D gene TRBD2, 6 bases. The CDR3 length is 17 residues. CDR1 and CDR2 (germline): SGDLS, YYNGEE. V dropped 4 bases and J dropped 4 bases, with 21 bases sitting between them. The CDR3 sequence: CASSPSVGTGQYNEQFF. The DNA of the CDR3 is TGTGCCAGCAGCCCCTCGGTAGGGACTGGGCAGTACAATGAGCAGTTCTTC.

This clonotype showed up just a few times. CDR3 region: CASSQKAAKTGLGEKLFF. In DNA, the CDR3 is TGTGCCAGCAGCCAAAAAGCCGCGAAGACAGGGCTTGGAGAAAAACTGTTTTTT. J is TRBJ1-4 and V is TRBV3-1; 7 bases align to TRBD1. The CDR3 has 18 amino acids. The junction had 17 bases not matched to a gene; V was cut back by 2 bases and J by 8 bases. Germline V lookup: CDR1 LGHDT, CDR2 YNNKEL (reference sequence).